This T cell receptor beta chain was sequenced during a study of blood T cell repertoires in COVID-19. Study summary: T cells, B-cell-depleted T cells, or PBMCs supplied cDNA or gDNA.

Study members were between about 18 and 89 years old and lived in approximately 25 US regions. Allocation to cohorts depended on clinical history reported by the participants. Sequenced by immunoSEQ multiplex PCR; TCRdb stores in-frame clones only, minus some. The sample yields roughly 400,000 clones, approximately 91% seen once. Germline CDR1 reads SGHRS; CDR2 reads YFSETQ. V was cut by 4 bases and J by 14 bases, with 19 bases left in between. The CDR3 totals 13 residues. The sample comprised PBMCs or T cells enriched from blood (not recorded which). This chain joins TRBV5-1 and TRBJ2-1; D may be TRBD1 (6 bases). The clonotype was recovered from a woman aged 40 to 49 with acute COVID-19. The CDR3 sequence is CASSLTGSFEKFF. CDR3 sequence (DNA): TGCGCCAGCAGCCTAACAGGGAGTTTCGAAAAGTTCTTC.